The clone carrying this T cell receptor (beta chain) was counted at least ten times. Its specificity is not known. These data come from a study of T-cell reconstitution after alpha-beta-depleted transplantation in children. The ends were cut back, 7 bases at V and 1 base at J, with 10 bases in the middle. The CDR3 spans 13 residues. Per the germline V gene, CDR1 is MNHNS and CDR2 is SASEGT. A TCRbeta library incorporating unique molecular identifiers was prepared. TCRdb passed the PCR reads through MiXCR, listing each CDR3 protein once. The sample lists 450,000 to 550,000 distinct CDR3 sequences; around 10% were seen once. Findings and caveats of the study: A year post-transplant, T-cell counts and diversity derived mostly from newly produced T cells. The high TCRbeta diversity at day 60 in some patients came from surviving recipient T cells and thymic progenitors.

The source of this sequence is a female patient aged 2-10 years who had a stem cell transplant for aplastic anemia, so the T cells may come from the graft donor. The chain carries TRBV6-1 and TRBJ1-1; possibly TRBD1 for D (5 bases). This material consisted of PBMCs, mostly from graft donor cells, taken 180 days after TCRalphabeta/CD19-depleted stem cell transplant. CDR3: CASIHRQNTEAFF. The DNA of the CDR3 is TGTGCCAGCATACACAGGCAGAACACTGAAGCTTTCTTT.